This T cell receptor beta chain was identified during a study of early T cells in non-severe SARS-CoV-2 infection (dated by TCRdb to the early 2020s). Broadly, across the study: Because TCR sequencing was done on bulk RNA from unsorted whole blood, the alpha and beta chains could not be paired. Here is what the overall study found, with its caveats: VDJdb matching was skewed toward anti-spike CD8 responses, so virus-specific expansions were likely underestimated and private and CD4 specificities were missed.

The library was prepared using 5' RACE. Sequencing took place on a NextSeq 500. Unique molecular identifiers were attached to individual cDNA molecules in the TCR library protocol so that sequencing error and PCR bias could be corrected. Both TCR alpha and beta chains were sequenced, and tight co-correlation was observed between alpha and beta sequence abundances in each sample. On the study's bioinformatics: V gene, J gene and CDR3 annotation of TCR sequences was performed with Decombinator V4. TCRs were defined as expanded if a significant change between any two time points was detected under a Poisson model with p below 0.0001. TCR abundances were normalised to the total number of TCRs sequenced per sample and expressed as counts per million. TRAV1-2 paired with TRAJ12, TRAJ20 or TRAJ33 defined MAIT TCRs, while TRAV10 paired with TRAJ18 defined iNKT TCRs. A search of VDJdb, accessed on 1 November 2021, was run for TCRs annotated to CMV, EBV and SARS-CoV-2, with TCRs annotated for multiple antigens excluded. TCRdb's own reprocessing of the public reads used fastp at Q25 and MiXCR and kept productive beta chains. Each CDR3 protein gets just one entry, which takes the most common genes and DNA from the rows behind it. TCRdb's processing, not the authors' own work, is the source of the V and J calls. The sample table records about 43,000 distinct CDR3 sequences; roughly 11% of these occur just once. The top ten clonotypes cover 8% to 10% of the sample.

This clonotype showed up just once. The antigen this receptor binds is unknown. Qualities for individual bases were not recorded, and no much larger clone is one base off. Weak support is all one read offers. From the cysteine up to the phenylalanine, the CDR3 has a length of 13 residues. Solely the CDR3 DNA is kept, with 39 bases framed from the first base. The V and J ends are trimmed by 2 bases and 3 bases, leaving 7 bases between them. CDR1 and CDR2 are drawn from the germline V gene: KGHSH, LQKENI. A case-control design nested within a healthcare worker cohort in London, UK, was used, with weekly nasopharyngeal swab PCR tests and blood sampling performed. Healthcare workers were recruited between 23 and 31 March 2020, during the week of the UK lockdown, and were followed weekly for up to about 15 weeks.

Specimen: whole blood. This receptor was taken from an adult who was a healthcare worker with PCR-confirmed SARS-CoV-2 infection or an uninfected control (not recorded which). In this chain, TRBV18 is recombined with TRBJ1-2, with no confident D gene call. CDR3 loop: CASSPGSDYGYTF. The bases read TGTGCCAGCTCACCAGGGTCTGACTATGGCTACACCTTC.